This T cell receptor (beta chain) was obtained from a study of blood T cell repertoires in COVID-19 (dated by TCRdb to the early 2020s). About the full investigation: Collaborator samples came from the United States, Italy and Spain and covered acute and convalescent phases of COVID-19. The material from the prospective study consisted of cDNA or gDNA derived from T cells, B-cell-depleted T cells, or PBMCs. The dataset comprised deeply sampled blood TCRbeta repertoires from subjects exposed to, actively infected with, or recovered from COVID-19. The repertoires were made available in a free public database intended to serve as a resource for research on the immune response to SARS-CoV-2. The samples were drawn from the first 160 participants of the ongoing ImmuneRACE study and from 1,254 subjects provided by 6 global collaborators. A de-identified subject ID, COVID-19 status, age in years and sex were almost always included in the sample metadata. Where available, HLA class I and class II types were taken from metadata supplied by the sample provider and were not determined by assay-based typing. Overall study results and their limits: How much clinical and demographic metadata was included differed by source and by participant, and the metadata was provided uncurated.

The germline V gene provides CDR1 SGHDN and CDR2 FVKESK. The CDR3, from cysteine to phenylalanine, totals 14 residues. CDR3 DNA only is kept here, 42 bases in frame from base 1. From V the trimming removes 2 bases and from J it removes 9 bases, while the gene matches leave 4 bases of the junction unaccounted for. In the case of this clone: This receptor's antigen is unknown. No base quality information exists; no much larger clone differs at one position.

Each collaborating institution followed its own protocols to collect whole blood in K2EDTA tubes. For TCRbeta analysis, collaborators shipped samples in one of three forms: frozen whole blood, isolated PBMCs, or DNA extracted from either of those sample types. The immunoSEQ Assay, a bias-controlled multiplex PCR, was used to amplify TCRbeta CDR3 regions from genomic DNA. In the original analysis: Nucleated cell counts per sample were estimated from amplification of reference gene primers within the assay. To quantify the absolute abundance of each unique TCRbeta CDR3 rearrangement, sequence reads were collapsed and filtered. For each sample, productive Simpson clonality was calculated by taking the square root of Simpson's diversity index across productive rearrangements. The immuneACCESS repertoire file appears here via TCRdb, limited to in-frame rearrangements. These files lack a portion of the clones; in checked studies, under half of the deficit traces to unresolved V genes, and the cause of the others is not known. From that table come the V and J calls and clone size; the DNA was used to work out D and trimming. The sample has about 100,000 clones on record, around 84% of them singletons. 10% to 15% of the sample is in the top ten clones.

The receptor's source is a woman aged 55-70 years in a cohort sampled during active or convalescent COVID-19. This chain joins TRBV14 to TRBJ1-6, and 7 junction bases match TRBD1. Sequenced: peripheral blood. The CDR3 protein sequence reads: CASSQIPGGSPLHF. The DNA sequence is TGTGCCAGCAGCCAAATCCCAGGGGGTTCACCCCTCCACTTT.